This T cell receptor beta chain is drawn from a study of identical twins. Study observations and caveats: For cord blood, abundant beta clonotypes had fewer insertions, unlike memory repertoires, which showed none. The degree of excess twin sharing was weaker in beta out-of-frame sequences.

The CDR3 has 13 residues. Between the trimmed V and J ends, which lost 2 bases and 7 bases, there was a span of 9 bases. The germline CDR1 and CDR2 sequences are SGHTA and FQGTGA. cDNA carried unique molecular identifiers, and a universal primer site was added by template switching. From the 5' RACE reads, TCRdb called clonotypes with MiXCR, one entry per CDR3 protein. The sample lists 420,000 or so distinct CDR3 sequences, under 20% occurring once. On this clonotype: Its specificity is unknown.

The specimen sequenced was naive T cells sorted from blood. The clonotype was recovered from a man aged 50 or older in good health. The rearrangement joins TRBV7-3 to TRBJ2-1; maybe TRBD1 (5 bases). The CDR3 here is CASSLGALNEQFF. The CDR3 region has the DNA TGTGCCAGCAGCTTAGGGGCCTTGAATGAGCAGTTCTTC.